The sequence of this T cell receptor beta chain was determined in a study of blood T cell repertoires in COVID-19. Study at large: The origin of the acute and convalescent COVID-19 samples was the United States, Italy and Spain.

Original processing methods: Reference gene primer amplification yielded estimated nucleated cell counts. Method: immunoSEQ multiplex PCR; TCRdb's copy keeps in-frame clones and lacks some. The DNA was the basis for D and trimming; V, J and clone size are from that table. The sample consists of about 130,000 clones, 84% of them appearing once. The ends lost 5 bases at V and 3 bases at J; junction bases unmatched: 6. CDR1 is SGHTA, CDR2 FQGTGA, per germline. This CDR3 is 17 amino acids long. This clone was seen more than once but under ten times. Sequenced material: peripheral blood. V gene TRBV7-3 combines with J gene TRBJ2-3, with 15 bases identical to TRBD2. The receptor's source is a human donor in a cohort sampled during active COVID-19. Here the CDR3 DNA reads TGTGCCAGCAGCCCGGGACTAGCGGGGGGTCAGACAGATACGCAGTATTTT. Encoded protein: CASSPGLAGGQTDTQYF.